Included here is one T cell receptor beta chain sequence, with context. The target antigen is unknown. The sample comes from a study of T cell repertoires in cytomegalovirus infection. Study overall: Matching HLA type and CMV infection were both indicated by public TCR beta signatures. Whole-study results and caveats: The ex vivo response was dominated by HLA-C-restricted CMV-specific TCR beta clonotypes. Identification of carriers of CMV plus the relevant HLA was achieved through cumulative public TCR beta family frequency.

TCRdb independently ran MiXCR on the reads; one entry per CDR3 protein. The table lists around 310,000 distinct CDR3 sequences, about 17% of them singletons. V shed 10 bases and J 8 bases; nucleotides not matched to a gene: 12. This CDR3 has 15 residues. Per germline, CDR1 LNHDA and CDR2 SQIVND (reference sequence). The clonotype was recovered from a human donor in good health (CMV status not recorded). Some clones in this sample may be carry-over from other donors' samples. The material sequenced was PBMCs. V is TRBV19 and J is TRBJ2-1; 12 nucleotides line up with TRBD2. The CDR3, as DNA: TGTGCCACGGCTAGCGGGGGGGCCGATTCCGATGAGCAGTTCTTC. It encodes CATASGGADSDEQFF.